This entry is about one T cell receptor (beta chain). As yet, its antigen is unknown. Samples each yielded at least 5.5 micrograms of total RNA. The J segment lost 3 bases and the V segment lost 6 bases, leaving 7 bases of the junction unmatched. This CDR3 is 16 amino acids long. These data come from a study of blood T cells in healthy people across ages. Overall study results and limits: With age, beta diversity per million T cells declined roughly linearly, significantly by approximately 41.

The authors ran a second PCR of 7 to 11 cycles using a sample-barcoded 5' primer and a J-beta primer mix. Any given sample supplied a minimum of 2.5 million CDR3-containing paired-end reads. TCRdb itself ran the 5' RACE reads through MiXCR, one entry per CDR3 protein. The sample consists of around 1,800,000 distinct CDR3 sequences, about 39% of them appearing once. The V and J genes are TRBV12-3 or TRBV12-4 and TRBJ2-2; TRBD2 agrees at 10 bases. This receptor was obtained from a human donor in good health. Specimen: blood. The CDR3 region is CASRSTSGAYTGELFF. CDR3 coding DNA: TGTGCCAGCAGGTCAACTAGCGGGGCCTACACCGGGGAGCTGTTTTTT.